The clone carrying this T cell receptor beta chain appeared many times. The data originate from a study of breast tumors, draining lymph nodes, adjacent tissues. MiXCR was run by TCRdb on the multiplex PCR reads, yielding one entry per CDR3 protein. The table has over 15,000 distinct CDR3 sequences, 50% to 60% seen once. The CDR3 consists of 14 residues. The V gene end was trimmed by 0 bases and the J gene end by 5 bases; junction bases not matched to a gene: 3. The V gene's germline CDR1 is LGHNA and CDR2 YNFKEQ. The clonotype was recovered from a female donor with breast cancer. Some clones in this sample may be carry-over from other donors' samples. The rearrangement uses TRBV4-2 and TRBJ2-5, with 7 nucleotides matching TRBD1. The sequenced sample was tumor-adjacent breast tissue. The CDR3 coding sequence is TGTGCCAGCAGCCAAGATATACAGGGGGAGACCCAGTACTTC. It specifies CASSQDIQGETQYF.